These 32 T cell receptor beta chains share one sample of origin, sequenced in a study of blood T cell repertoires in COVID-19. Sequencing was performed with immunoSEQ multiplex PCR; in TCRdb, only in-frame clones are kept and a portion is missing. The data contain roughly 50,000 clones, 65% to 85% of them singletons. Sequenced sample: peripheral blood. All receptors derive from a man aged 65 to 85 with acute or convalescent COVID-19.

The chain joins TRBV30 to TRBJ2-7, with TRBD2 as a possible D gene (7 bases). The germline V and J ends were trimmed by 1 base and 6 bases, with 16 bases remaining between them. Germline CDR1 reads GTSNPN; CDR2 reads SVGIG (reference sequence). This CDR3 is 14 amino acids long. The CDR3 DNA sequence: TGTGCCTGGAGTGGCGGGGGCTTAATGGGCGAGCAGTACTTC. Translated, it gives CAWSGGGLMGEQYF.

The CDR3 nucleotides are TGTGCCAGCAGTTACACAGACAGGTGGGATAATTCACCCCTCCACTTT. It specifies CASSYTDRWDNSPLHF. This chain joins TRBV6-5 and TRBJ1-6; D might be TRBD1 (6 bases). Germline CDR1 is MNHEY and CDR2 is SVGAGI. There are 16 residues in the CDR3. Trimming pared 2 bases from V and 5 bases from J, leaving 13 bases between.

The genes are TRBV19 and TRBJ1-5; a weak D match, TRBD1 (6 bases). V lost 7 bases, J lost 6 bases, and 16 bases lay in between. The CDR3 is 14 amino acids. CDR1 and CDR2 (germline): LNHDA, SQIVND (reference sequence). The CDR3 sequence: CASKLRGNFQPQHF. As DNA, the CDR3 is TGTGCCAGTAAACTCAGGGGCAATTTTCAGCCCCAGCATTTT.

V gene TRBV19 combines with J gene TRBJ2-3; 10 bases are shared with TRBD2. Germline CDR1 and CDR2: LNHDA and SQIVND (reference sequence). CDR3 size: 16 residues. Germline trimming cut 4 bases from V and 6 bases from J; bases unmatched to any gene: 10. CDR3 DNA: TGTGCCAGTAGTACAGGACTAGCGGTAGAAGGTGATACGCAGTATTTT. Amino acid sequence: CASSTGLAVEGDTQYF.

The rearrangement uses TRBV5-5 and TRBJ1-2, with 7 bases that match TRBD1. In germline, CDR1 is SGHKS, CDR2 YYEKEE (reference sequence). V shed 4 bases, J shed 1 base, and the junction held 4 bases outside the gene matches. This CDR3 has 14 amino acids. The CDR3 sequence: CASSPTGDNYGYTF. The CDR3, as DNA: TGTGCCAGCAGCCCTACAGGGGATAACTATGGCTACACCTTC.

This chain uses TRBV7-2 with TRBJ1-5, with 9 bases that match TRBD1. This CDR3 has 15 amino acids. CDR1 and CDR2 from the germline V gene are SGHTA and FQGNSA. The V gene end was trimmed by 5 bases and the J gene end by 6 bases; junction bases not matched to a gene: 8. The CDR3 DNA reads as TGTGCCAGCAGCCCCCGGACAGGGGATATTCAGCCCCAGCATTTT. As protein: CASSPRTGDIQPQHF.

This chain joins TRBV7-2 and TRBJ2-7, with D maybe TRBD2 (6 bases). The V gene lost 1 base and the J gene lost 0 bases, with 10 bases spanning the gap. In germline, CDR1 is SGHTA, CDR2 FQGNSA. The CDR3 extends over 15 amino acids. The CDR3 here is CASSLGAGRSYEQYF. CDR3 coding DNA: TGTGCCAGCAGCTTAGGTGCGGGACGCTCCTACGAGCAGTACTTC.

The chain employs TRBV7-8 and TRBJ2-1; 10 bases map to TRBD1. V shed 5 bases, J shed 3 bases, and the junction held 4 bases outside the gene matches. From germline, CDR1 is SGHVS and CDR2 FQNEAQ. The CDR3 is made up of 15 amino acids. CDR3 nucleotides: TGTGCCAGCAGCCCCGGGACAGGGGTCTACAATGAGCAGTTCTTC. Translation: CASSPGTGVYNEQFF.

The DNA of the CDR3 is TGTGCCAGCAGCTTAGGTCTAGCGGGACACGAGCAGTACTTC. As protein: CASSLGLAGHEQYF. The genes are TRBV7-9 and TRBJ2-7, with 9 positions matching TRBD2. From germline, CDR1 is SEHNR and CDR2 FQNEAQ (reference sequence). This CDR3 has 14 amino acids. The V segment lost 1 base and the J segment 5 bases; nucleotides outside the gene matches: 3.

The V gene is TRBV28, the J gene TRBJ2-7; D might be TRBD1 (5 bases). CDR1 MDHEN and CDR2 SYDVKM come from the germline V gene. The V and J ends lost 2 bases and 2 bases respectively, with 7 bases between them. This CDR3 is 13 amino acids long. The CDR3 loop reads CASSLRGAYEQYF. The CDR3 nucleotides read TGTGCCAGCAGTTTAAGGGGTGCCTACGAGCAGTACTTC.

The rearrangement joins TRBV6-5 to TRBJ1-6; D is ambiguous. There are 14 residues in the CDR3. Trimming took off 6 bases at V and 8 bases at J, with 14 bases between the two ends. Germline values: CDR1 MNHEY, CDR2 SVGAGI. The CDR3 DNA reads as TGTGCCAGCAGCTTCGGAGGCAGAGATTCACCCCTCCACTTT. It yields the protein CASSFGGRDSPLHF.

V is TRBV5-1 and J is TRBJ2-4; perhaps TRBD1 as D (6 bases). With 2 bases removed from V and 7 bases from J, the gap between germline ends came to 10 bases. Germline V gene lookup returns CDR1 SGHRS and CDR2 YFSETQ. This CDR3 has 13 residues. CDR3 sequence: CASSLDRPNIQYF. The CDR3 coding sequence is TGCGCCAGCAGCTTAGACAGGCCCAACATTCAGTACTTC.

The CDR3 is CASITGGNTIYF. The CDR3 DNA reads TGTGCCAGCATCACAGGCGGAAACACCATATATTTT. The chain recombines TRBV28 with TRBJ1-3; a weak D match, TRBD1 (5 bases). The CDR3 consists of 12 residues. Germline V gene sequence: CDR1 MDHEN, CDR2 SYDVKM. Trimming pared 7 bases from V and 4 bases from J, leaving 8 bases between.

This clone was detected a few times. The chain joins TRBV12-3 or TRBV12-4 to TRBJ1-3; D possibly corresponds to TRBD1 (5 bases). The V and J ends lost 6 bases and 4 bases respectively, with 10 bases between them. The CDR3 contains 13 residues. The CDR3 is CASSQRGGNTIYF. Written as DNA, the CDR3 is TGTGCCAGCAGCCAACGGGGGGGAAACACCATATATTTT.

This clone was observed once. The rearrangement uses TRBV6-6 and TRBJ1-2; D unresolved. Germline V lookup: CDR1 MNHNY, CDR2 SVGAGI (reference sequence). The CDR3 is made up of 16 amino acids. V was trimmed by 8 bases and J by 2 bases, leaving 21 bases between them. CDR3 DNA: TGTGCCAGCGGCCCGTCCGGCGGACGGAGGAACTATGGCTACACCTTC. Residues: CASGPSGGRRNYGYTF.

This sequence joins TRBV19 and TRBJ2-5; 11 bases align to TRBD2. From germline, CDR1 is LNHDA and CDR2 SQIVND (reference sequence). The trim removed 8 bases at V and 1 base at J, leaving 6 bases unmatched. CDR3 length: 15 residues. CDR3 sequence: CASSRTSGSQETQYF. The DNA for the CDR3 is TGTGCCAGTTCCAGGACTAGCGGGTCCCAAGAGACCCAGTACTTC.

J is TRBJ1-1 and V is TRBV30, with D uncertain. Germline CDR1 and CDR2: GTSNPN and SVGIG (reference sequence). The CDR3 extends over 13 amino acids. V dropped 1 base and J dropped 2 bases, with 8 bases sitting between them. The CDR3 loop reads CAWSEEGNTEAFF. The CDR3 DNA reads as TGTGCCTGGAGTGAAGAGGGTAACACTGAAGCTTTCTTT.

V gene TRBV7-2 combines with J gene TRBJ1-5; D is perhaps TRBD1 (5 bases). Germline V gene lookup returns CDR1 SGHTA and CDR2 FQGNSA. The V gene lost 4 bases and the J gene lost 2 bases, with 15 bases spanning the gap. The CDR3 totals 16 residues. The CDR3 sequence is CASSSPAGVRNQPQHF. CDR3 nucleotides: TGTGCCAGCAGCTCCCCTGCGGGGGTACGCAATCAGCCCCAGCATTTT.

The CDR3 spells CASSLGLDTGELFF. The DNA for the CDR3 is TGTGCCAGCAGTTTAGGACTAGACACCGGGGAGCTGTTTTTT. The chain links TRBV7-3 to TRBJ2-2, with 7 bases fitting TRBD2. Germline V gene sequence: CDR1 SGHTA, CDR2 FQGTGA. The CDR3 is 14 amino acids. The junction had 4 bases not matched to a gene; V was cut back by 6 bases and J by 3 bases.

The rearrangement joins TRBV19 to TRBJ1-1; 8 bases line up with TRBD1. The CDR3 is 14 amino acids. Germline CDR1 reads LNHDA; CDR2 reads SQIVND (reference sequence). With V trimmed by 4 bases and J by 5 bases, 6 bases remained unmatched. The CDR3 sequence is CASSKTGVLTEAFF. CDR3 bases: TGTGCCAGTAGTAAGACAGGGGTTTTGACTGAAGCTTTCTTT.

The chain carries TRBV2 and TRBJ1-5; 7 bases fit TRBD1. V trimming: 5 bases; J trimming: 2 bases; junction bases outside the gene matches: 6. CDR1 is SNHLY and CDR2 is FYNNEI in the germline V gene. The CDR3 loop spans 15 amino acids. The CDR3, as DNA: TGTGCCAGCAGTCTACAGGGGTTACGCAATCAGCCCCAGCATTTT. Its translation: CASSLQGLRNQPQHF. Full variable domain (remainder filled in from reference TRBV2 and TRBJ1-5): EPEVTQTPSHQVTQMGQEVILRCVPISNHLYFYWYRQILGQKVEFLVSFYNNEISEKSEIFDDQFSVERPDGSNFTLKIRSTKLEDSAMYFCASSLQGLRNQPQHFGDGTRLSIL.

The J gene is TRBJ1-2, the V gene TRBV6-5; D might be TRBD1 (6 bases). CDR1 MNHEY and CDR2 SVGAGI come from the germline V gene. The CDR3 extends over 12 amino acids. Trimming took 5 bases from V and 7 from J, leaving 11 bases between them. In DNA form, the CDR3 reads TGTGCCAGCAGTAGGGGGTTATCTGGCTACACCTTC. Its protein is CASSRGLSGYTF.

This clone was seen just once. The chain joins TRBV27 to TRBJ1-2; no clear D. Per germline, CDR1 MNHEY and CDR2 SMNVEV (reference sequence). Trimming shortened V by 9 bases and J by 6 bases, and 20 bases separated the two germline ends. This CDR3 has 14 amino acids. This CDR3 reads CASHIRSERDGYTF. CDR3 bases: TGTGCCAGTCACATAAGGAGTGAACGGGATGGCTACACCTTC.

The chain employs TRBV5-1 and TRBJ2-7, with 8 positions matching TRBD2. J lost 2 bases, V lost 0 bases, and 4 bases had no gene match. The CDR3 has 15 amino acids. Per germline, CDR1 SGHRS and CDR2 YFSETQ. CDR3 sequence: CASSLETGGTYEQYF. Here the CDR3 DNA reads TGCGCCAGCAGCTTGGAAACGGGAGGGACCTACGAGCAGTACTTC.

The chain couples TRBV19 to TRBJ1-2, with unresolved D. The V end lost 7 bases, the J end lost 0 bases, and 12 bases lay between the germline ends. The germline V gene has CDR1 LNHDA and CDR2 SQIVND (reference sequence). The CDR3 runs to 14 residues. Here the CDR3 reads CASTKSRSNYGYTF. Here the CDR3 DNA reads TGTGCCAGTACGAAATCGAGATCTAACTATGGCTACACCTTC.

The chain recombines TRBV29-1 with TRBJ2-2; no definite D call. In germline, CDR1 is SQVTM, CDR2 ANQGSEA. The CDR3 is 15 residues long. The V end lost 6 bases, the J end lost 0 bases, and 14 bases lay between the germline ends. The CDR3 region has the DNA TGCAGCGTAAACTCAGGAACCCCGAACACCGGGGAGCTGTTTTTT. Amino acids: CSVNSGTPNTGELFF.

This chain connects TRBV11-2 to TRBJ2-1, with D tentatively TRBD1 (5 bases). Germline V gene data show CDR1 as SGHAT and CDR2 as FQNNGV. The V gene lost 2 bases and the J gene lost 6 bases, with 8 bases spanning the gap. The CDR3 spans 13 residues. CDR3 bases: TGTGCCAGCAGCTTATCCAGGGCCAATGAGCAGTTCTTC. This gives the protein CASSLSRANEQFF.

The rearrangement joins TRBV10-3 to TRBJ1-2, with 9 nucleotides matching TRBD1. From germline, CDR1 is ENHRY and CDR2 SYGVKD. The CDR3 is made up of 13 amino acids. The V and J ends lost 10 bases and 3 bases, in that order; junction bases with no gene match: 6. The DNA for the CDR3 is TGTGCCAACCGACAGGGGGAGGACTATGGCTACACCTTC. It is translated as CANRQGEDYGYTF.

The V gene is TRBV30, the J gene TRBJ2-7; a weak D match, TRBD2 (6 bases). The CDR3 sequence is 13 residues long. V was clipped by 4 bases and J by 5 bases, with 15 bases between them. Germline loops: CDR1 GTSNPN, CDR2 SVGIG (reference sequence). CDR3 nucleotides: TGTGCCTGGAATTTGGGGGGTGGGGACGAGCAGTACTTC. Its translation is CAWNLGGGDEQYF.

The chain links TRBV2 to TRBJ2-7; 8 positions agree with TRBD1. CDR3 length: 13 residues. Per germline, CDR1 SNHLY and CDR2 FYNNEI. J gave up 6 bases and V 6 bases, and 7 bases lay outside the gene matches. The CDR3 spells CASRGTGLGEQYF. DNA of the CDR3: TGTGCCAGCAGAGGGACAGGTCTAGGCGAGCAGTACTTC.

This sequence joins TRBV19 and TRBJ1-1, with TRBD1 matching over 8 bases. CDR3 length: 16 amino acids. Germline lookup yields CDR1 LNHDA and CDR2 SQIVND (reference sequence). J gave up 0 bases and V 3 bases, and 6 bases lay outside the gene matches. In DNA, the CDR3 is TGTGCCAGTAGTATTGGGACAGGTAACATGAACACTGAAGCTTTCTTT. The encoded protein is CASSIGTGNMNTEAFF.

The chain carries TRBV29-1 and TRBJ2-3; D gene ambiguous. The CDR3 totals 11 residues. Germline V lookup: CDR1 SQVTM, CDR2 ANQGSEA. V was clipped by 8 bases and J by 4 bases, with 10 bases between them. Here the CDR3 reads CSLLPADTQYF. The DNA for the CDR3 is TGCAGCCTCCTCCCCGCAGATACGCAGTATTTT.